Listed below are T cell receptor beta chains from one sample, sequenced in a study of blood T cells in healthy people across ages. TCRdb ran MiXCR on the 5' RACE reads and lists one entry per CDR3 protein. The repertoire includes about 1.7 million distinct CDR3 sequences, 25% to 30% of them detected once, and roughly 8% sits in the top ten. Material: blood. Source of these receptors: a woman in her 30s in good health. The CDR3 runs from the conserved cysteine through the conserved F or W. Size tells how often a clone was seen (once, few, many) or the class of an expanded clone, and some rows leave it out.

TRBV3-1	few	TRBJ2-7	CASSRKSTGYYEQYF
TRBV29-1	many	TRBJ2-1	CSVVWGTRPYNEQFF
TRBV2	NA	TRBJ2-5	CASSRDSFETQYF
TRBV5-1	NA	TRBJ1-1	CASSRYVGTEVTEAFF
TRBV10-3	NA	TRBJ1-5	CAISEGSSGQPQHF
TRBV16	many	TRBJ1-5	CASSQPVTGNQPQHF
TRBV5-1	NA	TRBJ2-7	CASSAPTSLGAYEQYF
TRBV20-1	few	TRBJ1-4	CSAGGTGGAEKLFF
TRBV12-3/TRBV12-4	few	TRBJ2-7	CASSRSSGTSGYEQYF
TRBV12-3/TRBV12-4	NA	TRBJ2-1	CASSLGGTRSNEQFF
TRBV5-1	NA	TRBJ2-1	CASSHTSGGADEQFF
TRBV20-1	few	TRBJ2-1	CSARGQHSYNEQFF
TRBV2	few	TRBJ2-5	CASSERGLAGGLLVWETQYF
TRBV24-1	few	TRBJ2-1	CATSDPGPGGTYNEQFF
TRBV28	NA	TRBJ2-4	CASSLSRDRQYF
TRBV3-1	many	TRBJ2-7	CASSPTAMEPYEQYF
TRBV15	NA	TRBJ2-7	CATSREQGIRLAGSYEQYF
TRBV2	NA	TRBJ2-3	CASRIEAQADTQYF
TRBV7-9	NA	TRBJ2-7	CASSWTGLDEQYF
TRBV7-3	NA	TRBJ2-2	CASRPVGGGTGELFF
TRBV30	few	TRBJ2-1	CAWSPTSSYNEQFF
TRBV7-2	NA	TRBJ2-4	CASSSITRTGEEAQYF
TRBV5-6	NA	TRBJ2-6	CASSSQNSGADVLTF
TRBV7-9	NA	TRBJ1-4	CASSLAGPEGEKLFF
TRBV28	few	TRBJ2-1	CASASGSLPSNEQFF
TRBV20-1	NA	TRBJ2-1	CGARGGRWGSSYNEQFF
TRBV12-3/TRBV12-4	few	TRBJ1-2	CASSPRAANYGYTF
TRBV5-1	many	TRBJ2-5	CASRSNKETQYF
TRBV5-1	NA	TRBJ2-5	CASLDGVSTNEQYF
TRBV7-2	many	TRBJ1-2	CASSLVVVSEGNGYTF
TRBV20-1	NA	TRBJ2-3	CSAVQGTSDTQYF
TRBV20-1	NA	TRBJ2-3	CSASPEWGGGTTDTQYF
TRBV20-1	NA	TRBJ1-3	CSARSSGDGNTIYF
TRBV9	NA	TRBJ2-1	CASSVDPGWNKQFF
TRBV2	NA	TRBJ2-3	CASSEGPRLSDTQYF
TRBV4-3	NA	TRBJ2-1	CASSQDKGLANNEQFF
TRBV5-5	NA	TRBJ2-1	CASSLEMEQFF
TRBV6-5	NA	TRBJ2-1	CASSYRDGNEQFF
TRBV29-1	NA	TRBJ1-2	CSVVRVNGYTF
TRBV11-2	NA	TRBJ2-5	CASRTARGPRRETQYF
TRBV6-6	few	TRBJ2-1	CASSYSRRASASHEQFF
TRBV11-2	many	TRBJ2-7	CASSLGRLAGGPRSSYEQYF